The 29 T cell receptor beta chains reported below all come from one sample, sequenced in a study of blood T cell repertoires in COVID-19. Sequencing used immunoSEQ multiplex PCR; TCRdb keeps in-frame clones, though not all of them. The sample comprises 250,000 to 300,000 clones, 91% of which are singletons, and around 2% rests with the top ten. Source material: peripheral blood. The receptors were gathered from a woman between 25 and 40 years old with COVID-19, enrolled during active disease.

The chain is built from TRBV7-2 and TRBJ1-5; 7 nucleotides match TRBD1. This CDR3 is 14 amino acids long. V lost 4 bases to trimming and J lost 4 bases; unmatched junction nucleotides: 4. The germline V gene has CDR1 SGHTA and CDR2 FQGNSA. DNA of the CDR3: TGTGCCAGCAGCTATCGACAGGGTAATCAGCCCCAGCATTTT. Its translation: CASSYRQGNQPQHF.

This clone was counted once. The chain employs TRBV9 and TRBJ2-7; 8 nucleotides align to TRBD2. With 4 bases clipped from V and 6 bases from J, the junction kept 9 bases outside the gene matches. The CDR3 is 14 residues long. Germline assignment: CDR1 SGDLS and CDR2 YYNGEE. CDR3 region: CASSSWTGGAEQYF. CDR3 nucleotide sequence: TGTGCCAGCAGCTCCTGGACGGGGGGGGCCGAGCAGTACTTC. Supplemented by reference TRBV9 and TRBJ2-7, the full variable domain reads DSGVTQTPKHLITATGQRVTLRCSPRSGDLSVYWYQQSLDQGLQFLIQYYNGEERAKGNILERFSAQQFPDLHSELNLSSLELGDSALYFCASSSWTGGAEQYFGPGTRLTVT.

The chain uses TRBV6-4 and TRBJ2-1, with 8 bases fitting TRBD2. Germline V lookup: CDR1 MRHNA, CDR2 SNTAGT. The CDR3 covers 14 residues. Losses at the gene ends were 6 bases for V and 8 bases for J; bases not matched to a gene: 9. CDR3 region: CASSASGLMDEQFF. The CDR3 DNA reads TGTGCCAGCAGCGCTAGCGGGCTGATGGATGAGCAGTTCTTC.

The rearrangement links TRBV5-4 to TRBJ2-5; maybe TRBD1 (7 bases). CDR1 is SGHNT, CDR2 YYREEE, per germline (reference sequence). The CDR3 loop spans 15 amino acids. With 4 bases removed from V and 4 bases from J, the gap between germline ends came to 17 bases. Here the CDR3 DNA reads TGTGCCAGCAGCAACCGTCAGGGGGGCGCAGAGACCCAGTACTTC. This sequence encodes CASSNRQGGAETQYF.

V gene TRBV6-5 combines with J gene TRBJ1-2; tentative D call: TRBD1 (5 bases). Trimming took 4 bases from V and 2 from J, leaving 8 bases between them. This CDR3 is built from 13 residues. CDR1 is MNHEY and CDR2 is SVGAGI in the germline V gene. The CDR3 DNA reads TGTGCCAGCAGTTTCGCAGGGAACTATGGCTACACCTTC. This translates into CASSFAGNYGYTF.

The V and J genes are TRBV30 and TRBJ1-2; the match to TRBD1 covers 8 bases. Per germline, CDR1 GTSNPN and CDR2 SVGIG (reference sequence). Trimming cost V 3 bases and J 2 bases; bases outside gene matches: 14. This CDR3 has 17 amino acids. The CDR3 region has the DNA TGTGCCTGGAGCAGCATCACCCGGGACAGGATAAACTATGGCTACACCTTC. It translates to CAWSSITRDRINYGYTF.

This rearrangement joins TRBV19 to TRBJ1-5; TRBD1 agrees at 10 bases. Per the germline V gene, CDR1 is LNHDA and CDR2 is SQIVND (reference sequence). The V and J ends lost 7 bases and 1 base, in that order; junction bases with no gene match: 4. This CDR3 spans 15 amino acids. CDR3 residues: CASNRQGASNQPQHF. Written as DNA, the CDR3 is TGTGCCAGTAACAGACAGGGGGCAAGCAATCAGCCCCAGCATTTT.

This rearrangement joins TRBV5-1 to TRBJ1-2; TRBD1 matches 10 bases. Germline V gene sequence: CDR1 SGHRS, CDR2 YFSETQ. V shed 4 bases and J 10 bases; nucleotides not matched to a gene: 7. The CDR3 is 13 amino acids. CDR3 nucleotide sequence: TGCGCCAGCAGCCTATCAGGGACAGGGGACTACACCTTC. Residues: CASSLSGTGDYTF.

A remark on this clone: The DNA is left out, because the CDR3 cannot be placed on it with certainty; the CDR3 is given as TCRdb lists it. The CDR3 is CASSSAPGGRTAYNEQFF. J is TRBJ2-1 and V is TRBV7-6; TRBD2 reflects the table's D call only, with no check against the DNA. CDR1 is SGHVS and CDR2 is FNYEAQ in the germline V gene. The CDR3 adds up to 18 amino acids, both ends counted.

The gene calls are TRBV7-3 and TRBJ2-5; D might be TRBD2 (5 bases). This CDR3 region has 14 residues. The V gene's germline CDR1 is SGHTA and CDR2 FQGTGA. V was cut by 5 bases and J by 1 base, with 11 bases left in between. CDR3 DNA sequence: TGTGCCAGCAGCCCTTCGGGATTCCAAGAGACCCAGTACTTC. The encoded protein is CASSPSGFQETQYF.

The chain recombines TRBV21-1 with TRBJ2-2; TRBD2 reflects the table's D call only, with no check against the DNA. TRBV21-1 is classified as a pseudogene. This CDR3 is 16 amino acids long. CDR3 protein: CASSISGEGNTGELFF. DNA for the CDR3: TGTGCCAGCAGCATATCGGGGGAGGGGAACACCGGGGAGCTGTTTTTT.

The chain has TRBV20-1 and TRBJ1-1; D is perhaps TRBD1 (6 bases). CDR1 and CDR2 from the germline V gene are DFQATT and SNEGSKA (reference sequence). V lost 5 bases, J lost 10 bases, and 8 bases lay in between. The CDR3 loop spans 9 amino acids. The CDR3 loop reads CSAAGVAFF. The CDR3 nucleotides read TGCAGTGCTGCAGGGGTAGCTTTCTTT.

The rearrangement uses TRBV5-6 and TRBJ1-2; TRBD1 agrees at 9 bases. Germline-derived CDR1 and CDR2 are SGHDT and YYEEEE. Unmatched junction bases numbered 5, after V lost 6 bases and J lost 5 bases. This CDR3 is 13 amino acids long. The CDR3, as DNA: TGTGCCAGCAACGGACAGGGGAAATATGGCTACACCTTC. As protein: CASNGQGKYGYTF.

J is TRBJ1-5 and V is TRBV7-8, with 11 bases matching TRBD1. J was trimmed by 4 bases and V by 2 bases; bases with no gene match: 7. This CDR3 comprises 17 residues. Germline V gene lookup returns CDR1 SGHVS and CDR2 FQNEAQ. The DNA of the CDR3 is TGTGCCAGCAGCTTACCCCTTGGGACAGGGGGAAATCAGCCCCAGCATTTT. Protein: CASSLPLGTGGNQPQHF.

The chain has TRBV27 and TRBJ2-1; 8 nucleotides match TRBD2. This CDR3 is 16 amino acids long. Germline V gene sequence: CDR1 MNHEY, CDR2 SMNVEV (reference sequence). J was trimmed by 2 bases and V by 2 bases; bases with no gene match: 5. CDR3 amino acids: CASSLTSGLTYNEQFF. The CDR3 coding sequence is TGTGCCAGCAGTTTAACTAGCGGCTTAACCTACAATGAGCAGTTCTTC.

The rearrangement links TRBV7-6 to TRBJ2-7, with 9 bases aligning to TRBD1. The V gene's germline CDR1 is SGHVS and CDR2 FNYEAQ. The trim removed 4 bases at V and 3 bases at J, leaving 7 bases unmatched. The CDR3 contains 15 residues. CDR3 bases: TGTGCCAGCAGCTCGGGACAGGGTCTAGTCTACGAGCAGTACTTC. It specifies CASSSGQGLVYEQYF.

This rearrangement joins TRBV27 to TRBJ1-6; 7 bases agree with TRBD1. The CDR3 has 15 amino acids. The V gene end was trimmed by 4 bases and the J gene end by 10 bases; junction bases not matched to a gene: 10. The V gene's germline CDR1 is MNHEY and CDR2 SMNVEV (reference sequence). CDR3 amino acids: CASSSTGPGGSPLHF. The CDR3, as DNA: TGTGCCAGCAGTTCAACGGGCCCAGGGGGGTCACCCCTCCACTTT.

The chain has TRBV5-1 and TRBJ1-2; 9 bases align to TRBD1. The trim removed 0 bases at V and 8 bases at J, leaving 8 bases unmatched. In germline, CDR1 is SGHRS, CDR2 YFSETQ. This CDR3 is built from 15 residues. CDR3 coding DNA: TGCGCCAGCAGCTTGGCATCCGGAGGGACAGGGGGCTACACCTTC. The encoded protein is CASSLASGGTGGYTF.

The chain has TRBV18 and TRBJ2-2, with TRBD2 identical over 9 bases. Germline trimming cut 6 bases from V and 1 base from J; bases unmatched to any gene: 6. Germline loops: CDR1 KGHSH, CDR2 LQKENI. The CDR3 has 16 residues. The CDR3 DNA follows: TGTGCCAGCTCGCCGGTAGCGGGAGAGAACACCGGGGAGCTGTTTTTT. Translating it yields CASSPVAGENTGELFF.

The V and J genes are TRBV5-8 and TRBJ1-2; tentatively, D is TRBD1 (5 bases). The CDR3 is 13 residues long. The V and J ends lost 0 bases and 8 bases respectively, with 11 bases between them. In germline, CDR1 is SGHTS, CDR2 YDEGEE. The CDR3 DNA is TGTGCCAGCAGCTTGGGGGGCTCGCGAGGCTACACCTTC. Amino acids: CASSLGGSRGYTF.

CDR3 protein: CASSLGQGGTEAFF. DNA for the CDR3: TGTGCCAGCAGCTTGGGACAGGGCGGCACTGAAGCTTTCTTT. The J gene is TRBJ1-1, the V gene TRBV13, with 9 bases that match TRBD1. The germline CDR1 and CDR2 sequences are PRHDT and FYEKMQ (reference sequence). The trim removed 3 bases at V and 4 bases at J, leaving 3 bases unmatched. The CDR3 is 14 amino acids.

The CDR3 DNA reads as TGTGCCAGTAGTAGGACAGGTTTTGGCTACACCTTC. It encodes CASSRTGFGYTF. The chain uses TRBV19 and TRBJ1-2; TRBD1 agrees at 7 bases. V shed 4 bases and J 7 bases; nucleotides not matched to a gene: 3. Germline CDR1 reads LNHDA; CDR2 reads SQIVND (reference sequence). The CDR3 sequence is 12 residues long. Drawing the rest from reference TRBV19 and TRBJ1-2, the complete variable domain is DGGITQSPKYLFRKEGQNVTLSCEQNLNHDAMYWYRQDPGQGLRLIYYSQIVNDFQKGDIAEGYSVSREKKESFPLTVTSAQKNPTAFYLCASSRTGFGYTFGSGTRLTVV.

The chain has TRBV7-9 and TRBJ2-5, with 11 positions matching TRBD2. The CDR3 is 14 residues long. Germline V gives CDR1 SEHNR, CDR2 FQNEAQ (reference sequence). The V gene end was trimmed by 7 bases and the J gene end by 4 bases; junction bases not matched to a gene: 5. The DNA for the CDR3 is TGTGCCAGCACCACTGGACTAGCGGGAGAGACCCAGTACTTC. It translates to CASTTGLAGETQYF. The whole variable domain, filled in from reference TRBV7-9 and TRBJ2-5, reads DTGVSQNPRHKITKRGQNVTFRCDPISEHNRLYWYRQTLGQGPEFLTYFQNEAQLEKSRLLSDRFSAERPKGSFSTLEIQRTEQGDSAMYLCASTTGLAGETQYFGPGTRLLVL.

The V gene is TRBV3-1 (or the pseudogene TRBV3-2), the J gene TRBJ1-2, with D possibly matching TRBD1 (5 bases). This CDR3 has 12 residues. V lost 2 bases and J 10 bases, leaving 11 bases between the germline ends. In germline, CDR1 is LGHDT, CDR2 YNNKEL (reference sequence). The DNA of the CDR3 is TGTGCCAGCAGCCAACAGGCGGGGGACTACACCTTC. It is translated as CASSQQAGDYTF.

The DNA for the CDR3 is TGTGCCAGTAGTATTGGCGGGAGGGACACAGATACGCAGTATTTT. Encoded protein: CASSIGGRDTDTQYF. V is TRBV19 and J is TRBJ2-3; TRBD2 matches 9 bases. V was pared by 3 bases and J by 2 bases, with 3 bases of the junction left unmatched. Germline values: CDR1 LNHDA, CDR2 SQIVND (reference sequence). The CDR3 totals 15 residues.

Turning to this clone: A read error may be the cause here, since a much bigger clone is one base away. The chain carries TRBV7-9 and TRBJ2-3, with no clear D. CDR3 length: 12 amino acids. Looked up from germline, CDR1 is SEHNR and CDR2 is FQNEAQ (reference sequence). V lost 5 bases, J lost 0 bases, and 3 bases lay in between. The CDR3 reads CASSQSTDTQYF. For the CDR3, the DNA is TGTGCCAGCAGCCAGAGCACAGATACGCAGTATTTT. The full variable domain, with the rest looked up from reference TRBV7-9 and TRBJ2-3, is DTGVSQNPRHKITKRGQNVTFRCDPISEHNRLYWYRQTLGQGPEFLTYFQNEAQLEKSRLLSDRFSAERPKGSFSTLEIQRTEQGDSAMYLCASSQSTDTQYFGPGTRLTVL.

The chain is built from TRBV24-1 and TRBJ2-7; D is ambiguous. Between the trimmed V and J ends, which lost 7 bases and 0 bases, there was a span of 12 bases. The CDR3 is 14 residues long. Germline values: CDR1 KGHDR, CDR2 SFDVKD. The CDR3: CATRTRGISYEQYF. In nucleotides, the CDR3 is TGTGCCACCAGGACCCGCGGTATCTCCTACGAGCAGTACTTC.

The chain combines TRBV5-1 with TRBJ1-6, with 9 bases fitting TRBD1. V lost 2 bases and J lost 5; bases outside the gene matches: 14. The CDR3 length is 19 residues. Germline assignment: CDR1 SGHRS and CDR2 YFSETQ. CDR3 DNA: TGCGCCAGCAGCTTACAGGGGGCGTTAACGGGCCGAAATAATTCACCCCTCCACTTT. Its translation is CASSLQGALTGRNNSPLHF.

This clone has more than one count but fewer than ten. The chain couples TRBV9 to TRBJ2-2; maybe TRBD1 (6 bases). With 1 base removed from V and 2 bases from J, the gap between germline ends came to 12 bases. CDR1 is SGDLS and CDR2 is YYNGEE in the germline V gene. The CDR3 spans 16 residues. The CDR3 sequence: CASSVQGSLNTGELFF. CDR3 bases: TGTGCCAGCAGCGTACAGGGGTCCCTCAACACCGGGGAGCTGTTTTTT.